This record covers a single TCR beta chain. Antigen: not known. This record comes from a study of T cell responses to AZD1222 COVID-19 vaccine. General study results and limits: Only six people who got AZD1222 tested seropositive at baseline. It should be noted that donors were predominantly white British and more often female, and clonal diversity was possibly underestimated.

V was shortened by 4 bases and J by 6 bases, with 12 bases between the two germline ends. Per germline, CDR1 GTSNPN and CDR2 SVGIG (reference sequence). There are 13 residues in the CDR3. TCRdb keeps only in-frame clones here, not all; method: immunoSEQ multiplex PCR. The sample contains about 140,000 clones, 88% of which appear only once. Second doses at about 4 or about 12 weeks were pooled. The TCR originated in an adult who received the AZD1222 COVID-19 vaccine. The chain is built from TRBV30 and TRBJ1-4, with D unclear. The material was peripheral blood, obtained 28 days after the second AZD1222 dose. The CDR3 loop reads CAWNRAPYEKLFF. The CDR3 coding sequence is TGTGCCTGGAATAGGGCCCCCTATGAAAAACTGTTTTTT.